This TCR beta chain was recorded in a study of Siglec-9 on CD8 T cells in melanoma (dated by TCRdb to between 2018 and 2020). For the study in its entirety: In this study, researchers looked at how Siglec-9 is expressed on CD8+ T cells and what Siglec-9 does to regulate T cells within the melanoma tumor microenvironment.

With regard to this clone: It has no known antigen specificity. It has no much larger one-base neighbor in the sample; base qualities were not kept.

Study-wide findings and limitations: According to the reported findings, Siglec-9 marked and regulated a subset of effector memory CD8+ T cells that seemed to build up inside melanoma tumors.

The library was prepared using the immunoSEQ multiplex PCR assay. TCRdb mirrors the immuneACCESS table, restricted to in-frame sequences. Some clones are absent from its copies; in checked studies, under half trace to an unresolved V gene, and the reason for the others is unknown. The sample table holds 30,000 or so clones, of which 75% to 85% were seen once. Almost 6% of the sample is taken by the ten largest. The receptor was isolated from a human donor in good health. The material sequenced was Siglec-9- CD8+ T cells sorted from blood. Read against the paper, the sample's cell subset or site label means: CD8 T cells lacking Siglec-9.

The nucleotides are TGTGCCAGCAGTTTAAGGGGGGGGATGAACACTGAAGCTTTCTTT. This yields the protein CASSLRGGMNTEAFF. Rearrangement joined TRBV28 to TRBJ1-1; D gene: possibly TRBD1, on 6 matching bases. At the junction V is shortened by 2 bases and J by 0 bases, with 10 bases in between. Reading the germline V gene gives CDR1 MDHEN and CDR2 SYDVKM. The CDR3 starts with the cysteine, ends with the phenylalanine, and has 15 residues. The sequence is cut down to CDR3 DNA, 45 bases in frame from base 1.